The present T cell receptor (beta chain) was sequenced within a study of a mutant IDH1 vaccine in newly diagnosed glioma. Across the whole study: Visit V12 was conducted at week 35 as the safety follow-up. Visit V13 came later, at week 47.

The CDR3 sequence is 16 residues long. V dropped 1 base and J dropped 1; count of bases not matched to a gene: 3. CDR1 SEHNR and CDR2 FQNEAQ come from the germline V gene (reference sequence). Notes on the study in general: Pseudoprogression seemed unlinked to shifts in top peripheral T cell clonotypes.

As regards this clone: Its antigen remains unknown.

Time point described: week 35, safety follow-up. Each dose of the vaccine consisted of 300 ug of mutant IDH1 20-mer peptide, with topical imiquimod. The donors had new WHO grade 3 or 4 astrocytomas; these were IDH1-mutant and ATRX-lost. Repertoires were generated with immunoSEQ multiplex PCR, while TCRdb's copy carries only in-frame clones and drops some. The sample has around 53,000 clones; 65% to 85% are singletons. Specimen: PBMCs, collected from a glioma patient whose treatment included an IDH1 peptide vaccine. The clonotype comes from a man aged 40-49 years with glioma. The chain links TRBV7-9 to TRBJ2-7; TRBD2 matches 11 bases. As DNA, the CDR3 is TGTGCCAGCAGCTTAGTGGGGACTAGCGGTTCCTACGAGCAGTACTTC. Translated: CASSLVGTSGSYEQYF.